These T cell receptor beta chains were read from a single sample in a study of CD8 T cells in ankylosing spondylitis. TCRdb re-derived calls from the 5' RACE reads in MiXCR, one entry per CDR3 protein. The data hold over 400,000 distinct CDR3 sequences, with roughly a quarter observed a single time. Material: blood, either unsorted or a sorted T cell fraction (not recorded which). Source of these receptors: a male donor with ankylosing spondylitis. Both conserved end residues are part of each CDR3. Each record gives: clone size, D gene, V gene, CDR3 protein. The D gene is left open where the match is weak. Some rows have no size entry. The others give once, few or many, or a class for an expanded clone.

NA,NA,TRBV24-1,CATSWGGDGNTGELFF
few,NA,TRBV20-1,CSAQPPDVGRTQYF
NA,NA,TRBV2,CASTGGPSNQPQHF
NA,NA,TRBV5-5,CASSLAVQGSEQYF
NA,TRBD1,TRBV18,CASSPGTGDGYEQYF
few,NA,TRBV5-1,CASSLTGTQPQHF
few,TRBD2,TRBV12-3/TRBV12-4,CASSLSLAGNNEQFF
few,TRBD1,TRBV3-1,CASSPPGGGAGQNYGYTF
NA,TRBD2,TRBV4-1,CASSRATSGSYNEQFF
once,TRBD2,TRBV3-1,CASSQTSGAYEQYF
NA,TRBD1,TRBV29-1,CSVATGVGGEKLFF
NA,TRBD2,TRBV9,CASSVALAGGGRDEQFF
few,TRBD1,TRBV2,CASSEAGTGGSEAFF
few,TRBD1,TRBV12-3/TRBV12-4,CASSMGQVGYTF
few,NA,TRBV5-1,CASSVLEADTQYF
few,NA,TRBV27,CASSSTGPQYF
few,NA,TRBV6-5,CASRDYNEQFF
NA,NA,TRBV5-1,CASSLSQTNTEAFF
few,NA,TRBV24-1,CATSDLGEQAPNEQFF
few,NA,TRBV7-9,CASSFLSRDKNIQYF
NA,TRBD2,TRBV5-1,CASSLDSGRQETQYF
NA,NA,TRBV19,CASSTAGEPYGYTF
NA,NA,TRBV14,CASSPLLILRNEQFF
NA,TRBD1,TRBV29-1,CSGRDRSSYEQYF